This is a list of T cell receptor beta chains from one sample in a study of T cell changes during pregnancy in multiple sclerosis. TCRdb's table, derived via immunoSEQ multiplex PCR, lists solely in-frame clones and lacks some. Of approximately 62,000 clones detected, 93% appear once; the ten largest clones hold less than 5%. The material sequenced was CD8+ T cells from peripheral blood mononuclear cells, taken in the second trimester of pregnancy. These receptors were obtained from a female donor with multiple sclerosis, enrolled in a pregnancy study. Both conserved end residues are part of each CDR3. The D gene is left open where the match is weak. Clone size, where shown, is once, few, many, or a class for clones that have expanded.

D	V	size	J	DNA	CDR3
TRBD1	TRBV9	NA	TRBJ1-1	TGTGCCAGCTCCCAGGGGGGTACTGAAGCTTTCTTT	CASSQGGTEAFF
NA	TRBV9	NA	TRBJ2-2	TGTGCCAGCAGCGTAGAGGGGTCAGGACACACCGGGGAGCTGTTTTTT	CASSVEGSGHTGELFF
TRBD1	TRBV15	NA	TRBJ2-1	TGTGCCACCAGCCCGGACAGGGTGGCCTACAATGAGCAGTTCTTC	CATSPDRVAYNEQFF
TRBD1	TRBV7-9	NA	TRBJ2-7	TGTGCCAGCAGCTTAACGACAGGGGGCCAGTACGAGCAGTACTTC	CASSLTTGGQYEQYF
TRBD1	TRBV4-1	once	TRBJ1-2	TGCGCCAGCAGCCAAGATAGGGACAGCCCCTATGGCTACACCTTC	CASSQDRDSPYGYTF
TRBD1	TRBV6-5	NA	TRBJ2-2	TGTGCCAGCACCGATAGGACAGGGAACACCGGGGAGCTGTTTTTT	CASTDRTGNTGELFF
NA	TRBV9	NA	TRBJ1-1	TGTGCCAGCAGCGAACTATTGAACACTGAAGCTTTCTTT	CASSELLNTEAFF
NA	TRBV7-2	NA	TRBJ1-2	TGTGCCAGCAGCTTCCCCTCGGCGGGGGTCCCCTATGGCTACACCTTC	CASSFPSAGVPYGYTF
NA	TRBV28	NA	TRBJ1-5	TGTGCAAGCGAATCGGCAGGGGACAATCAGCCCCAGCATTTT	CASESAGDNQPQHF
NA	TRBV28	NA	TRBJ1-1	TGTGCCAGCCTTAAACAGAGGGGGATGAACACTGAAGCTTTCTTT	CASLKQRGMNTEAFF
NA	TRBV7-6	NA	TRBJ1-3	TGTGCCAGCAGCTCCCTGACAGGCGTGAAAGGAAACACCATATATTTT	CASSSLTGVKGNTIYF
TRBD1	TRBV19	NA	TRBJ1-1	TGTGCCAGTAGTGTACAGGGGATGGGCACTGAAGCTTTCTTT	CASSVQGMGTEAFF
NA	TRBV2	NA	TRBJ2-3	TGTGCCAGCAGTGGTTCCCCTACAGGGTATAGTACAGATACGCAGTATTTT	CASSGSPTGYSTDTQYF
TRBD1	TRBV6-1	NA	TRBJ1-3	TGTGCCAGCGCCCGGGACAGGGCCTCTGGAAACACCATATATTTT	CASARDRASGNTIYF
TRBD1	TRBV7-9	NA	TRBJ2-2	TGTGCCAGCAGCCTCCGAGACAGGGGGCCAGAGCTGTTTTTT	CASSLRDRGPELFF
TRBD1	TRBV7-9	NA	TRBJ1-1	TGTGCCAGCAGCATCACCGGGACAGGGAACACTGAAGCTTTCTTT	CASSITGTGNTEAFF
NA	TRBV7-6	NA	TRBJ2-5	TGTGCCAGCAGCCCACAGGTGATTCAAGAGACCCAGTACTTC	CASSPQVIQETQYF
NA	TRBV27	NA	TRBJ2-2	TGTGCCAGCAAAGATCCCCTAGCGACGAACACCGGGGAGCTGTTTTTT	CASKDPLATNTGELFF
TRBD2	TRBV6-1	few	TRBJ2-7	TGTGCCAGCAGTGAAGCAACTAGCGAGGCCTACGAGCAGTACTTC	CASSEATSEAYEQYF
TRBD1	TRBV7-2	NA	TRBJ1-3	TGTGCCAGCAGCTTTCTCAACAGGGGCTCTGGAAACACCATATATTTT	CASSFLNRGSGNTIYF
TRBD1	TRBV4-1	NA	TRBJ1-2	TGCGCCAGCAGCCAAGATTCCGGGACAGGGGCTGGCTACACCTTC	CASSQDSGTGAGYTF
NA	TRBV5-1	NA	TRBJ2-1	TGCGCCAGCAGCTTGGTACGGGATGAGCAGTTCTTC	CASSLVRDEQFF
TRBD2	TRBV27	once	TRBJ2-7	TGTGCCAGCAGTTTATACGCGAGCGGGAACGCCGAGCAGTACTTC	CASSLYASGNAEQYF
NA	TRBV27	NA	TRBJ2-1	TGTGCCAGCAGTTTGTCCGCAGAACCGGGACACCGGAAGCAGTTCTTC	CASSLSAEPGHRKQFF
NA	TRBV9	NA	TRBJ2-3	TGTGCCAGCAGCGTAGAGGGGAGCACAGATACGCAGTATTTT	CASSVEGSTDTQYF
TRBD1	TRBV4-2	NA	TRBJ2-7	TGTGCCAGCAGCGGACGGACAGGGAGCTACGAGCAGTACTTC	CASSGRTGSYEQYF
TRBD1	TRBV25-1	few	TRBJ1-1	TGTGCCAGCAGTGAAAACGGCGACAGGGGGAAGGGTGAAGCTTTCTTT	CASSENGDRGKGEAFF
NA	TRBV6-5	NA	TRBJ2-7	TGTGCCAGCAGTCCAAACAGGGTTTACGAGCAGTACTTC	CASSPNRVYEQYF
TRBD1	TRBV14	many	TRBJ1-4	TGTGCCAGCAGCCAAGAATCCGGGACAGGGTTTAAACTGTTTTTT	CASSQESGTGFKLFF
TRBD1	TRBV5-1	NA	TRBJ2-2	TGCGCCAGCAGCCTCGACAGGGCAAACACCGGGGAGCTGTTTTTT	CASSLDRANTGELFF
NA	TRBV28	NA	TRBJ1-5	TGTGCCAGCAGTTTCCTACAGGGCCCGGGGCAGCCCCAGCATTTT	CASSFLQGPGQPQHF
NA	TRBV7-2	NA	TRBJ2-7	TGTGCCAGCAGCTTAGGGTGGGGGGTATCCCTCTACGAGCAGTACTTC	CASSLGWGVSLYEQYF
NA	TRBV4-1	once	TRBJ2-6	TGCGCCAGCAGCCCTCAGGGGAATCGGGGGGCCAACGTCCTGACTTTC	CASSPQGNRGANVLTF
TRBD1	TRBV6-5	NA	TRBJ1-1	TGTGCCAGCAGTCTTGGACAGGTCGGGGTCGGAGCTTTCTTT	CASSLGQVGVGAFF
NA	TRBV15	NA	TRBJ2-1	TGTGCCACCAGCAGAGGGGTGGGAGGCCAATACAATGAGCAGTTCTTC	CATSRGVGGQYNEQFF
NA	TRBV27	NA	TRBJ1-1	TGTGCCAGCAGTTGGGGGGTAAACACTGAAGCTTTCTTT	CASSWGVNTEAFF